The 15 T cell receptor beta chains reported below all come from one sample, sequenced in a study of blood T cell repertoires in COVID-19. Sequenced by immunoSEQ multiplex PCR; TCRdb stores in-frame clones only, minus some. Of 150,000 to 200,000 clones listed, around 90% were seen once; the top ten hold about 0.58%. Sample: peripheral blood. The receptor set was obtained from a man aged 45-60 years with acute or convalescent COVID-19.

The chain recombines TRBV30 with TRBJ2-3; the D is unclear. The CDR3 covers 19 residues. V was trimmed by 0 bases and J by 2 bases, leaving 24 bases between them. Germline assignment: CDR1 GTSNPN and CDR2 SVGIG (reference sequence). CDR3 protein: CAWSVWWFVNARNTDTQYF. The CDR3 DNA follows: TGTGCCTGGAGTGTATGGTGGTTTGTTAACGCCAGGAACACAGATACGCAGTATTTT.

The V and J genes are TRBV4-1 and TRBJ1-5; unclear D gene. Germline V gene lookup returns CDR1 MGHRA and CDR2 YSYEKL. V was cut by 3 bases and J by 4 bases, with 7 bases left in between. The CDR3 loop spans 13 amino acids. In nucleotides, the CDR3 is TGCGCCAGCAGCCAGCCCGGTAATCAGCCCCAGCATTTT. Amino acids: CASSQPGNQPQHF.

The gene calls are TRBV19 and TRBJ2-1, with 8 bases fitting TRBD2. The V and J ends lost 4 bases and 8 bases, in that order; junction bases with no gene match: 7. The germline CDR1 and CDR2 sequences are LNHDA and SQIVND (reference sequence). The CDR3 is 14 amino acids. The CDR3 DNA follows: TGTGCCAGTAGTAAGCGGGAGAGGGTTTATGAGCAGTTCTTC. Amino acid sequence: CASSKRERVYEQFF.

The CDR3, as DNA: TGTGCCAGTAGTATCCGATTTAGCGGGAGGACCCCCTACGAGCAGTACTTC. It translates to CASSIRFSGRTPYEQYF. The gene calls are TRBV19 and TRBJ2-7, with 10 bases matching TRBD2. This CDR3 region has 17 residues. The V segment lost 3 bases and the J segment 2 bases; nucleotides outside the gene matches: 10. CDR1 is LNHDA, CDR2 SQIVND, per germline (reference sequence).

This rearrangement joins TRBV9 to TRBJ2-7; TRBD1 matches 9 bases. Germline V gives CDR1 SGDLS, CDR2 YYNGEE. V was clipped by 0 bases and J by 4 bases; unmatched bases: 2. This CDR3 spans 14 amino acids. DNA for the CDR3: TGTGCCAGCAGCGTAGGGGACAGGGAGTACGAGCAGTACTTC. It specifies CASSVGDREYEQYF.

The J gene is TRBJ1-2, the V gene TRBV28; D call uncertain. The CDR3 has 12 amino acids. Trimming shortened V by 6 bases and J by 4 bases, and 9 bases separated the two germline ends. CDR1 MDHEN and CDR2 SYDVKM come from the germline V gene. The CDR3 nucleotides read TGTGCCAGCAGCCAGCGAATCTATGGCTACACCTTC. This gives the protein CASSQRIYGYTF.

The rearrangement uses TRBV18 and TRBJ1-6; D remains ambiguous. Trimming took 4 bases from V and 7 from J, leaving 11 bases between them. The CDR3 contains 14 residues. From germline, CDR1 is KGHSH and CDR2 LQKENI. The CDR3 protein is CASSLYSGNSPLHF. In DNA form, the CDR3 reads TGTGCCAGCTCACTTTACAGTGGAAATTCACCCCTCCACTTT.

The chain couples TRBV28 to TRBJ2-1; TRBD2 matches 11 bases. The germline gives CDR1 MDHEN, CDR2 SYDVKM. The CDR3 loop spans 15 amino acids. V lost 6 bases to trimming and J lost 5 bases; unmatched junction nucleotides: 6. The CDR3 nucleotides read TGTGCCAGCAGGTCCGGGACTAGCGGAAACAATGAGCAGTTCTTC. This gives the protein CASRSGTSGNNEQFF.

This clone came up a few times. This chain connects TRBV9 to TRBJ1-5; 7 bases map to TRBD1. Germline CDR1 and CDR2: SGDLS and YYNGEE. This CDR3 is 15 amino acids long. V shed 3 bases, J shed 0 bases, and the junction held 3 bases outside the gene matches. The CDR3: CASSAGTVSNQPQHF. Here the CDR3 DNA reads TGTGCCAGCAGCGCAGGGACAGTTAGCAATCAGCCCCAGCATTTT.

The chain carries TRBV28 and TRBJ1-2; D may be TRBD1 (6 bases). Germline CDR1 and CDR2: MDHEN and SYDVKM. Between the trimmed V and J ends, which lost 8 bases and 2 bases, there was a span of 12 bases. The CDR3 consists of 13 residues. The CDR3 sequence: CASGSTGNYGYTF. The CDR3 DNA sequence: TGTGCCAGCGGGTCGACAGGCAACTATGGCTACACCTTC.

This sequence joins TRBV2 and TRBJ1-5; possible D gene TRBD1, 6 bases. The CDR3 is made up of 15 amino acids. V dropped 5 bases and J dropped 2 bases, with 13 bases sitting between them. Germline V gene lookup returns CDR1 SNHLY and CDR2 FYNNEI. For the CDR3, the DNA is TGTGCCAGCAGTTACCAGGGGAGGGGCAATCAGCCCCAGCATTTT. The encoded protein is CASSYQGRGNQPQHF.

Concerning this clone: Sequence at one end of the junction differs from germline and may be a read error. This chain connects TRBV7-7 to TRBJ1-3; 7 nucleotides agree with TRBD1. Germline V gives CDR1 SSHAT, CDR2 FNYEAQ (reference sequence). CDR3 length equals 15 residues. The CDR3 DNA follows: TGTGCTAGCAGCGCCGGGACAGCATCTGGAAACACCATATATTTT. Translating gives CASSAGTASGNTIYF.

The CDR3 reads CASSLGSGASSSNEQFF. The CDR3 DNA reads as TGTGCCAGCAGCTTAGGTAGCGGGGCCTCCTCAAGTAATGAGCAGTTCTTC. The chain employs TRBV7-2 and TRBJ2-1; 8 bases map to TRBD2. This CDR3 comprises 17 residues. With 1 base clipped from V and 7 bases from J, the junction kept 12 bases outside the gene matches. The germline V gene encodes CDR1 SGHTA and CDR2 FQGNSA.

This chain uses TRBV18 with TRBJ2-5; maybe TRBD2 (5 bases). The CDR3 loop spans 13 amino acids. Trimming removed 1 base at V and 5 bases at J, with 8 bases between. Germline V gene data show CDR1 as KGHSH and CDR2 as LQKENI. The CDR3 nucleotides are TGTGCCAGCTCACCACGCGGAGGCGAGACCCAGTACTTC. This codes for CASSPRGGETQYF.

The chain's CDR3 is CASRITGGGEQYF. The CDR3 DNA sequence: TGTGCCAGCAGGATTACAGGGGGCGGTGAGCAGTACTTC. This chain joins TRBV27 and TRBJ2-7; 9 nucleotides align to TRBD1. This CDR3 region has 13 residues. Germline values: CDR1 MNHEY, CDR2 SMNVEV (reference sequence). V dropped 6 bases and J dropped 7; count of bases not matched to a gene: 7.